This T cell receptor (beta chain) originates from a study of blood T cell repertoires in COVID-19. This CDR3 has 13 residues. V was pared by 7 bases and J by 2 bases, with 4 bases of the junction left unmatched. Germline lookup yields CDR1 SQVTM and CDR2 ANQGSEA. Original data processing: From reference gene primer amplification, estimates of nucleated cell counts were derived. Generated by immunoSEQ multiplex PCR, the TCRdb table keeps only in-frame clones and is missing some. D and trimming were read from the DNA, whereas the V and J calls and clone size are those reported in that table. The table shows 250,000 or so clones, with over 80% occurring only once.

Sequencing input: PBMCs or T cells enriched from blood (not recorded which). The receptor comes from a middle-aged woman who had been exposed to COVID-19. The chain uses TRBV29-1 and TRBJ1-1, with 10 positions matching TRBD1. The CDR3, as DNA: TGCAGCGGGAGGGACAGGGGAAACACTGAAGCTTTCTTT. Its protein product is CSGRDRGNTEAFF.